A single TCR beta chain is shown here with its context. TCRdb reprocessed the 5' RACE reads via MiXCR and lists one record per CDR3 protein. The sample gives around 340,000 distinct CDR3 sequences, 12% to 15% of which show up once; about 20% is in the top ten. This sample stems from a study of T-cell memory formation after mild COVID-19. CDR3 size: 14 residues. V dropped 1 base and J dropped 2 bases, with 9 bases sitting between them. From germline, CDR1 is SNHLY and CDR2 FYNNEI. This TCR derives from a man younger than 30 who had mild COVID-19 (a few samples of this study predate the infection). Cell type and time point are not known. Sequencing was done on a sample of PBMCs or a T cell subset sorted from them (not recorded which). The rearrangement links TRBV2 to TRBJ2-7; D uncertain. The CDR3 nucleotides are TGTGCCAGCAGTGAAGGGGCCGGAACCTACGAGCAGTACTTC. Translated, it gives CASSEGAGTYEQYF. Looking up the rest from reference TRBV2 and TRBJ2-7 gives the full variable domain: EPEVTQTPSHQVTQMGQEVILRCVPISNHLYFYWYRQILGQKVEFLVSFYNNEISEKSEIFDDQFSVERPDGSNFTLKIRSTKLEDSAMYFCASSEGAGTYEQYFGPGTRLTVT.